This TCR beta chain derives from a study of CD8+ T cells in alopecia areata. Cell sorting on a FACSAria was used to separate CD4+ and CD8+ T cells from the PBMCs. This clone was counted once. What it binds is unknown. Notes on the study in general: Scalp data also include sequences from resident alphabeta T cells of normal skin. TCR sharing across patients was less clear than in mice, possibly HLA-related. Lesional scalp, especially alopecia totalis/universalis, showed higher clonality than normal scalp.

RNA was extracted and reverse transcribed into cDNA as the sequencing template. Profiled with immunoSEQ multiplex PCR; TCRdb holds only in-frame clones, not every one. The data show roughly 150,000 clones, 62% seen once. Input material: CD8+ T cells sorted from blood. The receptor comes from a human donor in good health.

CDR3 region: CASSVGSVTGNGYTF. DNA for the CDR3: TGTGCCAGCAGCGTAGGTTCAGTGACAGGGAATGGCTACACCTTC. V and J are TRBV9 and TRBJ1-2; 7 bases match TRBD1. J lost 6 bases, V lost 0 bases, and 8 bases had no gene match. The CDR3 sequence is 15 residues long. Germline-derived CDR1 and CDR2 are SGDLS and YYNGEE.